This TCR beta chain originates from a study of identifying expanded T cells in peripheral blood. Per the germline V gene, CDR1 is MDHEN and CDR2 is SYDVKM. The CDR3 runs 15 residues. Trimming removed 2 bases at V and 4 bases at J, with 14 bases between. Study-level points and caveats: Across healthy donors, higher total template counts meant significantly greater two-week count variance. About 1.2 clones differed between technical replicates, versus about 17 and 20 over time.

In its sample, this clone was seen once. What it binds is not known. During the collection period, no donor immune events like infections were recorded. The method was immunoSEQ multiplex PCR; TCRdb's version includes in-frame clones alone and lacks a portion of them. The sample includes 85,000 to 95,000 clones, roughly 86% of them seen just once. Sequences were obtained from blood. The receptor's source is a person aged 18-69 years in good health. This chain connects TRBV28 to TRBJ1-2, with D possibly being TRBD1 (5 bases). CDR3 sequence: CASSLDQGLGYGYTF. The DNA for the CDR3 is TGTGCCAGCAGTTTAGACCAGGGTCTTGGCTATGGCTACACCTTC.